The rows below give T cell receptor beta chains drawn from one sample of a study of long-term antiretroviral therapy in people with HIV. Repertoires were generated with immunoSEQ multiplex PCR, while TCRdb's copy carries only in-frame clones and drops some. The data hold around 29,000 clones, with around 95% observed a single time. Sequencing used unsorted PBMCs, obtained 5.3 years after starting antiretroviral therapy. These receptor sequences come from a man aged 30 to 45 with HIV. CDR3s include the opening cysteine and the closing phenylalanine or tryptophan. The order of the fields is CDR3 protein, CDR3 DNA, V gene, D gene, clone size, J gene. The D gene is left open where the match is weak. Part of the rows lack a size; the others show once, few, many or a class for expanded clones.

CASSTQPSGSGQETQYF TGTGCCAGCAGTACACAGCCTAGCGGGAGCGGCCAAGAGACCCAGTACTTC TRBV9 TRBD2 once TRBJ2-5
CASSTPGQGADEQFF TGTGCCAGCAGTACTCCGGGACAGGGGGCCGATGAGCAGTTCTTC TRBV27 TRBD1 - TRBJ2-1
CASSSDRGRGTEAFF TGTGCCAGCAGCTCAGACAGGGGGCGGGGCACTGAAGCTTTCTTT TRBV7-2 TRBD1 - TRBJ1-1
CASSYHHTGDEKLFF TGTGCCAGCAGTTACCATCACACAGGGGACGAAAAACTGTTTTTT TRBV6-5 TRBD1 - TRBJ1-4
CASGPGNEQYF TGTGCCAGCGGACCGGGAAACGAGCAGTACTTC TRBV25-1 - - TRBJ2-7
CASRQRETQYF TGTGCCAGTAGGCAAAGGGAGACCCAGTACTTC TRBV19 - - TRBJ2-5
CASSPGTANYGYTF TGTGCCAGCAGCCCCGGGACGGCAAACTATGGCTACACCTTC TRBV6-5 - once TRBJ1-2
CASSLGRVVYEQYF TGTGCCAGCAGTTTGGGCAGGGTCGTCTACGAGCAGTACTTC TRBV27 - - TRBJ2-7
CASSQGGLAGRQETQYF TGCGCCAGCAGCCAAGGCGGACTAGCGGGACGCCAAGAGACCCAGTACTTC TRBV4-1 TRBD2 - TRBJ2-5
CAWSVGGPKNIQYF TGTGCCTGGAGTGTAGGGGGACCCAAAAACATTCAGTACTTC TRBV30 - - TRBJ2-4